These 19 T cell receptor beta chains share one sample of origin, sequenced in a study of T cells after yellow fever vaccination. TCRdb reanalysed the 5' RACE reads using MiXCR and keeps one entry per CDR3 protein. The data hold 100,000 to 150,000 distinct CDR3 sequences, with 5.5% to 8% observed a single time. Sequencing was performed on CD4+ T cells sorted from PBMCs, taken roughly 45 days after the first yellow fever vaccination. All receptors come from a young man who received the YFV17D yellow fever vaccine.

V is TRBV25-1 and J is TRBJ1-5; TRBD1 is a possible D gene (5 bases). The length of the CDR3 is 15 residues. V dropped 4 bases and J dropped 4 bases, with 14 bases sitting between them. Germline V CDR1 and CDR2: MGHDK, SYGVNS. CDR3 region: CASSGPGGDNQPQHF. CDR3 nucleotide sequence: TGTGCCAGCAGTGGACCTGGGGGGGATAATCAGCCCCAGCATTTT.

This clonotype was seen at least ten times. The chain uses TRBV3-1 and TRBJ2-2, with D maybe TRBD1 (5 bases). This CDR3 comprises 18 residues. V was clipped by 1 base and J by 0 bases, with 15 bases between them. Germline CDR1 and CDR2: LGHDT and YNNKEL (reference sequence). DNA for the CDR3: TGTGCCAGCAGCCAAGGACAGATCTCCTCAGCGAACACCGGGGAGCTGTTTTTT. Amino acids: CASSQGQISSANTGELFF.

This clonotype has a count of ten or more. The rearrangement links TRBV6-5 to TRBJ1-2; possible D gene TRBD1, 5 bases. Trimming shortened V by 0 bases and J by 5 bases, and 19 bases separated the two germline ends. The germline V gene encodes CDR1 MNHEY and CDR2 SVGAGI. CDR3 length: 17 amino acids. The CDR3 nucleotides are TGTGCCAGCAGTTACTCGGGGCAGAGGGAAAGGGCATATGGCTACACCTTC. As protein: CASSYSGQRERAYGYTF.

In the case of this clonotype: One base away lies a much larger clone, so this may be a sequencing read error. CDR3: CASSYRQGSPEAFF. The DNA of the CDR3 is TGTGCCAGCAGCTACCGACAGGGAAGCCCTGAAGCTTTCTTT. V and J are TRBV7-6 and TRBJ1-1; 7 nucleotides agree with TRBD1. This CDR3 has 14 amino acids. Losses at the gene ends were 4 bases for V and 6 bases for J; bases not matched to a gene: 8. Germline loops: CDR1 SGHVS, CDR2 FNYEAQ.

As regards this clonotype: This could be a read error, since a much larger clone is one nucleotide away. The rearrangement uses TRBV20-1 and TRBJ2-7, with D maybe TRBD2 (5 bases). There are 16 residues in the CDR3. Germline V gene lookup returns CDR1 DFQATT and CDR2 SNEGSKA (reference sequence). CDR3 region: CIARDQRGWSSYEQYF. The CDR3 DNA sequence: TGCATTGCTAGAGATCAGAGAGGGTGGAGCTCCTACGAGCAGTACTTC.

This clonotype showed up many times. The gene calls are TRBV7-3 and TRBJ2-3, with 8 bases fitting TRBD2. The CDR3 has 13 amino acids. J lost 6 bases, V lost 7 bases, and 6 bases had no gene match. From germline, CDR1 is SGHTA and CDR2 FQGTGA. The CDR3 sequence is CASNFGGADTQYF. For the CDR3, the DNA is TGTGCCAGCAACTTCGGGGGGGCCGATACGCAGTATTTT.

This clonotype was recorded at least ten times. This chain links TRBV20-1 with TRBJ2-3, with D perhaps matching TRBD2 (7 bases). Germline CDR1 and CDR2: DFQATT and SNEGSKA (reference sequence). The CDR3 is 14 amino acids. V lost 3 bases and J lost 4, with 14 bases in between. CDR3 nucleotide sequence: TGCAGTGCTAGTAGGGGGGGGCCCGCAGATACGCAGTATTTT. Translating gives CSASRGGPADTQYF.

This clonotype was seen only a few times. The chain recombines TRBV20-1 with TRBJ1-6, with a weak D call TRBD1 (6 bases). Trimming stripped 6 bases from V and 7 bases from J, with 22 bases between. Germline V CDR1 and CDR2: DFQATT, SNEGSKA (reference sequence). The CDR3 extends over 16 amino acids. CDR3 nucleotide sequence: TGCAGTGCCAAAAGCCACAGGGCTGGTGGAAATTCACCCCTCCACTTT. It specifies CSAKSHRAGGNSPLHF.

This clonotype was counted at least ten times. V gene TRBV5-6 combines with J gene TRBJ1-1, with unresolved D. Germline V CDR1 and CDR2: SGHDT, YYEEEE. This CDR3 comprises 13 residues. Trimming removed 0 bases at V and 4 bases at J, with 7 bases between. This CDR3 reads CASSLVWGTEAFF. The CDR3 DNA is TGTGCCAGCAGCTTGGTGTGGGGCACTGAAGCTTTCTTT.

The chain uses TRBV5-1 and TRBJ2-7, with D maybe TRBD2 (6 bases). Germline V gene lookup returns CDR1 SGHRS and CDR2 YFSETQ. The CDR3 sequence is 16 residues long. The V end was cut by 1 base, the J end by 4 bases, with 18 bases between. As DNA, the CDR3 is TGCGCCAGCAGCTTGTCTTTAGCGGAGGCGTCATACGAGCAGTACTTC. This codes for CASSLSLAEASYEQYF.

This clonotype was picked up many times. The chain carries TRBV15 and TRBJ1-1; D is uncertain. Looked up from germline, CDR1 is LNHNV and CDR2 is YYDKDF (reference sequence). Trimming took off 0 bases at V and 10 bases at J, with 18 bases between the two ends. This CDR3 has 15 amino acids. The chain's CDR3 is CATSREAVAMDGAFF. The CDR3 DNA reads TGTGCCACCAGCAGAGAGGCAGTCGCGATGGATGGAGCTTTCTTT.

This clonotype has ten or more counts. The chain is built from TRBV5-1 and TRBJ2-7, with 7 bases identical to TRBD2. V gave up 0 bases and J gave up 2 bases; unmatched junction bases: 2. The CDR3 is 14 amino acids. CDR1 is SGHRS and CDR2 is YFSETQ in the germline V gene. CDR3 sequence reads: CASSLETSPYEQYF. CDR3 nucleotide sequence: TGCGCCAGCAGCTTGGAGACTAGCCCCTACGAGCAGTACTTC. Looking up the rest from reference TRBV5-1 and TRBJ2-7 gives the full variable domain: KAGVTQTPRYLIKTRGQQVTLSCSPISGHRSVSWYQQTPGQGLQFLFEYFSETQRNKGNFPGRFSGRQFSNSRSEMNVSTLELGDSALYLCASSLETSPYEQYFGPGTRLTVT.

This clonotype appeared many times. The chain recombines TRBV12-3 or TRBV12-4 with TRBJ2-3; D possibly corresponds to TRBD2 (6 bases). The V gene lost 4 bases and the J gene lost 1 base, with 21 bases spanning the gap. CDR3 length: 18 amino acids. The CDR3 protein is CASSSVRGSAWGTDTQYF. The CDR3 region has the DNA TGTGCCAGCAGTTCAGTCCGGGGGTCGGCTTGGGGCACAGATACGCAGTATTTT.

With respect to this clonotype: A much larger clonotype is one base distant, so this may be a read error. This chain joins TRBV27 and TRBJ2-1; 10 nucleotides line up with TRBD2. Germline CDR1 is MNHEY and CDR2 is SMNVEV (reference sequence). The CDR3 has 15 amino acids. Here the CDR3 reads CASSLIQRGGNEEFF. The CDR3 DNA sequence: TGTGCCAGCAGTTTAATCCAGCGGGGGGGCAATGAGGAGTTCTTC.

In its sample, this clonotype was seen many times. This chain uses TRBV7-3 with TRBJ2-1, with 12 bases lining up with TRBD2. V lost 5 bases to trimming and J lost 7 bases; unmatched junction nucleotides: 9. The length of the CDR3 is 16 residues. Germline CDR1 SGHTA, CDR2 FQGTGA. This CDR3 reads CASSGSSGGVENEQFF. CDR3 DNA sequence: TGTGCCAGCAGCGGATCTAGCGGGGGGGTGGAGAATGAGCAGTTCTTC.

This clonotype was counted many times. V and J are TRBV7-9 and TRBJ2-7; D remains unclear. V dropped 4 bases and J dropped 3 bases, with 10 bases sitting between them. The CDR3 consists of 13 residues. Looked up from germline, CDR1 is SEHNR and CDR2 is FQNEAQ (reference sequence). The CDR3: CASSSSQFYEQYF. The CDR3 nucleotides are TGTGCCAGCAGCTCTTCACAGTTCTACGAGCAGTACTTC.

This clonotype was seen ten or more times. V is TRBV7-9 and J is TRBJ2-3; D is unresolved. Trimming stripped 0 bases from V and 4 bases from J, with 17 bases between. The germline CDR1 and CDR2 sequences are SEHNR and FQNEAQ (reference sequence). The CDR3 length is 17 residues. The DNA for the CDR3 is TGTGCCAGCAGCTTAGCAGAGGCCGCCCACAGCCCAGATACGCAGTATTTT. This encodes CASSLAEAAHSPDTQYF.

This clonotype was picked up many times. The chain recombines TRBV5-1 with TRBJ2-3; D is possibly TRBD1 (5 bases). Germline V gene data show CDR1 as SGHRS and CDR2 as YFSETQ. V was trimmed by 4 bases and J by 5 bases, leaving 11 bases between them. The CDR3 spans 13 residues. CDR3 in DNA: TGCGCCAGCAGCGAAGGGGCAGGAGATACGCAGTATTTT. Translating gives CASSEGAGDTQYF.

This clonotype was counted ten times or more. The rearrangement uses TRBV2 and TRBJ2-7; D is perhaps TRBD1 (6 bases). Per germline, CDR1 SNHLY and CDR2 FYNNEI. With 10 bases removed from V and 3 bases from J, the gap between germline ends came to 22 bases. The CDR3 spans 15 residues. Here the CDR3 DNA reads TGTGCCACCTCCAACCGCATGGGGGCCATCTACGAGCAGTACTTC. Protein: CATSNRMGAIYEQYF. Supplemented by reference TRBV2 and TRBJ2-7, the full variable domain reads EPEVTQTPSHQVTQMGQEVILRCVPISNHLYFYWYRQILGQKVEFLVSFYNNEISEKSEIFDDQFSVERPDGSNFTLKIRSTKLEDSAMYFCATSNRMGAIYEQYFGPGTRLTVT.